Below, 29 T cell receptor beta chains from the same sample are listed, as sequenced in a study of T cell repertoires in cytomegalovirus infection. Their specific antigens are unknown. In TCRdb, the reads were re-called with MiXCR into one record per CDR3 protein. The sample consists of 830,000 or so distinct CDR3 sequences, about 33% of them appearing once. The sequenced sample was cultured CD8+ T cells from PBMCs, obtained from culture after CMV antigen stimulation. The receptors stem from a human donor in good health (CMV status not recorded). Some clones in this sample may be carry-over from other donors' samples.

V usage is TRBV7-9 and J usage is TRBJ2-7; D call uncertain. This CDR3 is 14 amino acids long. Germline CDR1 is SEHNR and CDR2 is FQNEAQ (reference sequence). The ends were cut back, 5 bases at V and 1 base at J, with 12 bases in the middle. CDR3 amino acids: CASSPSMRSYEQYF. CDR3 nucleotides: TGTGCCAGCAGCCCCTCAATGCGGTCCTACGAGCAGTACTTC.

This clonotype was counted between two and nine times. The chain carries TRBV4-1 and TRBJ2-7, with D maybe TRBD1 (5 bases). Germline V gene lookup returns CDR1 MGHRA and CDR2 YSYEKL. Trimming cost V 1 base and J 3 bases, with 7 bases left between them. This CDR3 is 13 amino acids long. DNA for the CDR3: TGCGCCAGCAGCCAAGTCGACAGCTACGAGCAGTACTTC. This codes for CASSQVDSYEQYF.

The V call is TRBV6-6, the J call TRBJ2-7; D gene ambiguous. The CDR3 sequence is 11 residues long. CDR1 is MNHNY, CDR2 SVGAGI, per germline (reference sequence). V lost 6 bases and J lost 6, with 9 bases in between. The CDR3 reads CASSAFIEQYV. CDR3 bases: TGTGCCAGCAGCGCCTTTATCGAGCAGTACGTC.

The V gene is TRBV5-4, the J gene TRBJ1-6; D is unresolved. In germline, CDR1 is SGHNT, CDR2 YYREEE (reference sequence). The CDR3 is made up of 16 amino acids. Trimming cost V 1 base and J 9 bases, with 17 bases left between them. The CDR3 DNA follows: TGTGCCAGCAGCTTGAAACGGGAGGTTGAAGTTTCACCCCTCCACTTT. This codes for CASSLKREVEVSPLHF.

The chain uses TRBV12-3 or TRBV12-4 and TRBJ1-5; TRBD1 aligns across 7 bases. The CDR3 has 14 residues. V lost 10 bases, J lost 9 bases, and 15 bases stayed unmatched. CDR3 in DNA: TGTGCCAACAGCTTGACCGGGGGACAGCGGCCCCAGCATTTT. Protein sequence: CANSLTGGQRPQHF.

This clonotype was recorded a few times. The V call is TRBV18, the J call TRBJ1-2; D remains unclear. The length of the CDR3 is 15 residues. From germline, CDR1 is KGHSH and CDR2 LQKENI. The ends were cut back, 3 bases at V and 8 bases at J, with 19 bases in the middle. The CDR3 bases are TGTGCCAGCTCACCGGGTCACTACCAGGTGGGAGGCTACACCTTC. Amino acids: CASSPGHYQVGGYTF. The whole variable domain, filled in from reference TRBV18 and TRBJ1-2, reads NAGVMQNPRHLVRRRGQEARLRCSPMKGHSHVYWYRQLPEEGLKFMVYLQKENIIDESGMPKERFSAEFPKEGPSILRIQQVVRGDSAAYFCASSPGHYQVGGYTFGSGTRLTVV.

Ten or more counts support this clonotype. The chain recombines TRBV7-2 with TRBJ1-4, with 10 nucleotides matching TRBD1. CDR3 size: 15 residues. With V trimmed by 5 bases and J by 8 bases, 8 bases remained unmatched. Germline V lookup: CDR1 SGHTA, CDR2 FQGNSA. CDR3 loop: CASSMTGGAGEKLFF. DNA for the CDR3: TGTGCCAGCAGCATGACAGGGGGCGCGGGGGAAAAACTGTTTTTT. The full variable domain, completed using reference TRBV7-2 and TRBJ1-4, is GAGVSQSPSNKVTEKGKDVELRCDPISGHTALYWYRQSLGQGLEFLIYFQGNSAPDKSGLPSDRFSAERTGGSVSTLTIQRTQQEDSAVYLCASSMTGGAGEKLFFGSGTQLSVL.

The rearrangement uses TRBV29-1 and TRBJ2-3; D is unresolved. V gave up 4 bases and J gave up 2 bases, with 7 bases separating them. This CDR3 is built from 12 residues. Per germline, CDR1 SQVTM and CDR2 ANQGSEA. CDR3 sequence: CSVGGNTDTQYF. The CDR3 DNA reads as TGCAGCGTTGGAGGAAACACAGATACGCAGTATTTT.

This clonotype was counted a single time. The genes are TRBV27 and TRBJ2-7, with a possible D match to TRBD1 (7 bases). CDR3 length: 14 residues. The V end was cut by 3 bases, the J end by 5 bases, with 14 bases between. Germline values: CDR1 MNHEY, CDR2 SMNVEV (reference sequence). The CDR3 spells CASSFPGGLNEQYF. The CDR3 nucleotides are TGTGCCAGCAGTTTCCCAGGGGGGTTAAACGAGCAGTACTTC.

This clonotype was counted many times. This chain connects TRBV7-9 to TRBJ1-2; the D is unclear. The length of the CDR3 is 13 residues. Per germline, CDR1 SEHNR and CDR2 FQNEAQ (reference sequence). The germline V and J ends were trimmed by 2 bases and 12 bases, with 16 bases remaining between them. The CDR3 region has the DNA TGTGCCAGCAGCTTAACAGCTTTGGGAGACGACACCTTC. Its protein is CASSLTALGDDTF.

CDR3 amino acids: CASSRGRDRDPNEQFF. The CDR3 nucleotides are TGTGCCAGCAGCCGTGGACGGGACAGGGACCCCAATGAGCAGTTCTTC. The chain employs TRBV28 and TRBJ2-1; TRBD1 matches 9 bases. Germline V lookup: CDR1 MDHEN, CDR2 SYDVKM. CDR3 length equals 16 residues. V lost 6 bases, J lost 6 bases, and 12 bases stayed unmatched.

This chain connects TRBV19 to TRBJ1-1, with TRBD1 identical over 11 bases. Germline V gives CDR1 LNHDA, CDR2 SQIVND (reference sequence). The length of the CDR3 is 18 residues. J gave up 2 bases and V 5 bases, and 13 bases lay outside the gene matches. CDR3 sequence reads: CASSPGTGGPGPNTEAFF. The CDR3 DNA follows: TGTGCCAGTAGTCCGGGGACAGGGGGACCCGGACCCAACACTGAAGCTTTCTTT.

This sequence joins TRBV15 and TRBJ2-7; 7 nucleotides match TRBD2. With 8 bases clipped from V and 1 base from J, the junction kept 8 bases outside the gene matches. Germline lookup yields CDR1 LNHNV and CDR2 YYDKDF (reference sequence). This CDR3 is 14 amino acids long. The CDR3, as DNA: TGTGCCACCTCACCTAGCGGCCAGTCCTACGAGCAGTACTTC. Residues: CATSPSGQSYEQYF.

This chain's CDR3 is CASSRTQNQPQHF. The CDR3 region has the DNA TGTGCCAGCAGCAGAACGCAGAATCAGCCCCAGCATTTT. The chain has TRBV7-9 and TRBJ1-5; D gene unclear. The V gene's germline CDR1 is SEHNR and CDR2 FQNEAQ (reference sequence). Trimming took 5 bases from V and 4 from J, leaving 9 bases between them. CDR3 length: 13 residues.

The rearrangement uses TRBV27 and TRBJ2-7, with TRBD1 as a possible D gene (6 bases). With 2 bases removed from V and 3 bases from J, the gap between germline ends came to 11 bases. This CDR3 spans 14 amino acids. The germline V gene has CDR1 MNHEY and CDR2 SMNVEV (reference sequence). CDR3 sequence: CASSLQGPYYEQYF. The CDR3 DNA sequence: TGTGCCAGCAGTTTACAGGGGCCTTACTACGAGCAGTACTTC.

In its sample, this clonotype was seen a few times. V gene TRBV7-6 combines with J gene TRBJ2-5, with D possibly being TRBD1 or TRBD2 (6 bases each). The CDR3 is 15 residues long. Trimming cost V 0 bases and J 1 base, with 9 bases left between them. The germline gives CDR1 SGHVS, CDR2 FNYEAQ. The CDR3 DNA reads TGTGCCAGCAGCTTAGCGGGGGGCATCCAAGAGACCCAGTACTTC. The encoded protein is CASSLAGGIQETQYF.

This chain uses TRBV6-6 with TRBJ2-2; possible D gene TRBD1, 6 bases. The CDR3 is 15 amino acids. Germline CDR1 MNHNY, CDR2 SVGAGI (reference sequence). The V gene lost 7 bases and the J gene lost 0 bases, with 12 bases spanning the gap. CDR3 region: CASTGRGPNTGELFF. CDR3 sequence (DNA): TGTGCCAGCACCGGCAGGGGACCGAACACCGGGGAGCTGTTTTTT.

Ten or more counts support this clonotype. The chain links TRBV7-2 to TRBJ2-5; unclear D gene. Trimming took 0 bases from V and 1 from J, leaving 9 bases between them. The germline V gene encodes CDR1 SGHTA and CDR2 FQGNSA. This CDR3 is 15 amino acids long. The CDR3 nucleotides read TGTGCCAGCAGCTTAGCCCCGCGGCCCCAAGAGACCCAGTACTTC. Its protein product is CASSLAPRPQETQYF.

The V and J genes are TRBV5-4 and TRBJ1-2; 10 positions agree with TRBD1. Unmatched junction bases numbered 3, after V lost 4 bases and J lost 6 bases. This CDR3 is built from 13 residues. CDR1 and CDR2 (germline): SGHNT, YYREEE (reference sequence). The CDR3 coding sequence is TGTGCCAGCAGCGGGACAGGGGCGGATGGCTACACCTTC. It encodes CASSGTGADGYTF.

This clonotype was observed a handful of times. CDR3 DNA sequence: TGTGCCAGCAGCAGAGCCTTCTACGAGCAGTACGTC. Residues: CASSRAFYEQYV. The genes are TRBV6-1 and TRBJ2-7; D gene uncertain. CDR1 is MNHNS, CDR2 SASEGT, per germline. The V end lost 6 bases, the J end lost 3 bases, and 9 bases lay between the germline ends. The CDR3 has 12 residues.

Remarks on this clonotype: Likely a read error: the CDR3 ends without its conserved phenylalanine or tryptophan. V is TRBV7-2 and J is TRBJ1-1; D unresolved. The germline V and J ends were trimmed by 5 bases and 0 bases, with 22 bases remaining between them. Germline V lookup: CDR1 SGHTA, CDR2 FQGNSA. CDR3 length: 18 residues. CDR3 sequence reads: CASSKNSDIWVMNTEAFS. In DNA, the CDR3 is TGTGCCAGCAGCAAAAACAGCGACATTTGGGTCATGAACACTGAAGCTTTCTCT.

This clonotype was recorded a few times. The genes are TRBV27 and TRBJ2-7, with TRBD1 matching over 8 bases. After removal of 2 bases from V and 6 bases from J, the junction contained 3 bases not matched to a gene. Germline-derived CDR1 and CDR2 are MNHEY and SMNVEV (reference sequence). The length of the CDR3 is 13 residues. DNA for the CDR3: TGTGCCAGCAGTTTAGGACAGGGATTCGAGCAGTACTTC. Its translation is CASSLGQGFEQYF.

The J gene is TRBJ1-6, the V gene TRBV2, with D possibly matching TRBD1 (5 bases). Deletions cut 5 bases from V and 9 bases from J, with 20 bases between. CDR3 length: 16 residues. Germline CDR1 and CDR2: SNHLY and FYNNEI. CDR3: CASSYDHGGRSSPLHF. In DNA, the CDR3 is TGTGCCAGCAGTTACGACCATGGGGGTAGAAGTTCACCCCTCCACTTT. The full variable domain, its missing parts supplied by reference TRBV2 and TRBJ1-6, is EPEVTQTPSHQVTQMGQEVILRCVPISNHLYFYWYRQILGQKVEFLVSFYNNEISEKSEIFDDQFSVERPDGSNFTLKIRSTKLEDSAMYFCASSYDHGGRSSPLHFGNGTRLTVT.

This chain links TRBV20-1 with TRBJ2-5, with D unclear. Trimming removed 8 bases from V and 5 bases from J, with 15 bases in between. This CDR3 has 12 residues. CDR1 is DFQATT, CDR2 SNEGSKA, per germline (reference sequence). This CDR3 is CSTLILGETQYF. Written as DNA, the CDR3 is TGCAGTACTCTCATCCTTGGGGAGACCCAGTACTTC.

The chain is built from TRBV27 and TRBJ1-1; perhaps TRBD1 as D (6 bases). Trimming took off 6 bases at V and 3 bases at J, with 17 bases between the two ends. This CDR3 region has 15 residues. Germline CDR1 reads MNHEY; CDR2 reads SMNVEV (reference sequence). CDR3: CASSMDSLGDTEAFF. The CDR3 nucleotides are TGTGCCAGCAGCATGGACAGCCTCGGGGACACTGAAGCTTTCTTT.

Turning to this clonotype: Its ends do not fully match the called genes, so a read error is possible. This chain joins TRBV14 and TRBJ2-2, with D possibly TRBD2 on 6 matching bases. CDR3 size: 14 residues. The germline CDR1 and CDR2 sequences are SGHDN and FVKESK. The CDR3 is CDSSRVSGAEELFF. The CDR3 bases are TGTGACAGCAGCCGGGTTAGCGGTGCCGAGGAGCTGTTTTTT.

The chain carries TRBV7-6 and TRBJ1-1; maybe TRBD1 (5 bases). The V end lost 3 bases, the J end lost 3 bases, and 11 bases lay between the germline ends. Germline V lookup: CDR1 SGHVS, CDR2 FNYEAQ. This CDR3 region has 14 residues. In DNA form, the CDR3 reads TGTGCCAGCAGCTTTGGGGGGGAGGACACTGAAGCTTTCTTT. It translates to CASSFGGEDTEAFF.

Details on this clonotype: At one end the junction does not follow the germline gene, possibly because of a read error. The rearrangement uses TRBV7-2 and TRBJ2-2, with D tentatively TRBD2 (7 bases). Germline V lookup: CDR1 SGHTA, CDR2 FQGNSA. The CDR3 has 20 amino acids. DNA for the CDR3: TGTGCCAGCAGCTCGTACAGGGTGACCCGCGCCGCGGGGGAACACCGGGGAGCTGTTTTT. Its protein is CASSSYRVTRAAGEHRGAVF.

The table lists this clonotype with many counts. CDR3 amino acids: CASSLGRRGNEKLFF. CDR3 in DNA: TGTGCCAGCAGTTTAGGCCGCAGGGGGAATGAAAAACTGTTTTTT. The chain combines TRBV12-3 or TRBV12-4 with TRBJ1-4; 7 nucleotides agree with TRBD1. Trimming at V came to 1 base and at J to 5 bases, leaving 4 bases not matched to a gene. This CDR3 contains 15 residues.